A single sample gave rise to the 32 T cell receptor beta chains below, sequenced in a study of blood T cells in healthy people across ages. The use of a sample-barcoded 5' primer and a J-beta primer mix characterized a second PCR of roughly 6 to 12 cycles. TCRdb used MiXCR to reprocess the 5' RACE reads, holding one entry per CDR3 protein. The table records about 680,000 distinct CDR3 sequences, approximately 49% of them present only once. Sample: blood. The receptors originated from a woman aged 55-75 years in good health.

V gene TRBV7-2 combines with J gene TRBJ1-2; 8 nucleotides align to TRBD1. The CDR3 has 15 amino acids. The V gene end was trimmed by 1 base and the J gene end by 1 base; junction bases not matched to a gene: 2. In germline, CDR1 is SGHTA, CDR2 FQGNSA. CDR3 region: CASSLVQGDNYGYTF. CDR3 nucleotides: TGTGCCAGCAGCTTAGTACAGGGGGATAACTATGGCTACACCTTC. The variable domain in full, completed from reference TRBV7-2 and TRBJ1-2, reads GAGVSQSPSNKVTEKGKDVELRCDPISGHTALYWYRQSLGQGLEFLIYFQGNSAPDKSGLPSDRFSAERTGGSVSTLTIQRTQQEDSAVYLCASSLVQGDNYGYTFGSGTRLTVV.

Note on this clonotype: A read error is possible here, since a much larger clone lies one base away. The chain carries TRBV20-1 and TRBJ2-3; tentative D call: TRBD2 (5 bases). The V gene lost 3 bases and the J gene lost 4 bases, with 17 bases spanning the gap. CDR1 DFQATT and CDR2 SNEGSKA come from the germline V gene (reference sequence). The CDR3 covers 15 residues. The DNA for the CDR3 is TGCAGTGCTAGGGGCCCGGGGAAGGGCCCAGATACGCAGTATTTT. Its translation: CSARGPGKGPDTQYF.

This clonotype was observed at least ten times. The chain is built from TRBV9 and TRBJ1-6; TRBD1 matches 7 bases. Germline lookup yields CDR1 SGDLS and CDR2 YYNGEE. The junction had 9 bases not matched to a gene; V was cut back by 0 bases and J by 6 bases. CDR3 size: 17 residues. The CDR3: CASSVGQRGTVNSPLHF. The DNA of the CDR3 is TGTGCCAGCAGCGTAGGACAACGGGGGACAGTTAATTCACCCCTCCACTTT.

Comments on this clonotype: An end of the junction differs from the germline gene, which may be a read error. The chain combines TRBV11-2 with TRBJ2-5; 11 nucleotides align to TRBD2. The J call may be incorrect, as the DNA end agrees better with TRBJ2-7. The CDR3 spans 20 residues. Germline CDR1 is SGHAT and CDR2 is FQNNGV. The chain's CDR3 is CVSSLDRGRYLAGGWNEQYF. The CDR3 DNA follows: TGTGTCAGCAGCTTAGATCGGGGGAGATACCTAGCGGGAGGTTGGAACGAGCAGTACTTC.

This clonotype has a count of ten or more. The CDR3 spells CSVVNSMGQETQYF. The DNA of the CDR3 is TGCAGCGTTGTCAATTCGATGGGCCAAGAGACCCAGTACTTC. This rearrangement joins TRBV29-1 to TRBJ2-5, with D hard to call. Germline values: CDR1 SQVTM, CDR2 ANQGSEA. V was trimmed by 4 bases and J by 1 base, leaving 13 bases between them. There are 14 residues in the CDR3.

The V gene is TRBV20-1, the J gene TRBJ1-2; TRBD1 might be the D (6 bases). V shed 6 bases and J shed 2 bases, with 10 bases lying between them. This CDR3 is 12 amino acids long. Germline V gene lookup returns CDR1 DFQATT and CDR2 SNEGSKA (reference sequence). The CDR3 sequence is CSASTGNYGYTF. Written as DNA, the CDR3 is TGCAGTGCCTCCACAGGGAACTATGGCTACACCTTC.

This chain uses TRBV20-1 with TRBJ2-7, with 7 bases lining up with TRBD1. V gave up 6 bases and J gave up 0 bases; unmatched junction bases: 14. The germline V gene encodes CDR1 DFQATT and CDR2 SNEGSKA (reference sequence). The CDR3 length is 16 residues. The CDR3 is CSAPSPRDSLSYEQYF. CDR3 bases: TGCAGTGCCCCTTCCCCCCGGGACAGCCTCTCCTACGAGCAGTACTTC.

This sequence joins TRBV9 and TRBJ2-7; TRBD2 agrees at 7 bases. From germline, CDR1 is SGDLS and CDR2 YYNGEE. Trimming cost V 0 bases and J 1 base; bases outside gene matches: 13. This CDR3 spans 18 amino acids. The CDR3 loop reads CASSVEPGGMSLSYEQYF. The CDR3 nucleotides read TGTGCCAGCAGCGTAGAGCCGGGAGGTATGAGCTTATCCTACGAGCAGTACTTC.

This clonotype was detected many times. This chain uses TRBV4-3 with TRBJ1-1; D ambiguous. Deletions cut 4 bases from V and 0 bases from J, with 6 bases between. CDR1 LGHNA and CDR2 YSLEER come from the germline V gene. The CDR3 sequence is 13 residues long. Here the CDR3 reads CASSRQMNTEAFF. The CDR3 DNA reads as TGCGCCAGCAGCCGACAAATGAACACTGAAGCTTTCTTT.

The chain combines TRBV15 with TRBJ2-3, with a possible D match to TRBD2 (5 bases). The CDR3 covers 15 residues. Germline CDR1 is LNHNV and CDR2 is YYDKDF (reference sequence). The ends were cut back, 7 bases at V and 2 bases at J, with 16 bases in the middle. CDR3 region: CATTKADPITDTQYF. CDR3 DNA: TGTGCCACCACCAAAGCGGACCCGATCACAGATACGCAGTATTTT.

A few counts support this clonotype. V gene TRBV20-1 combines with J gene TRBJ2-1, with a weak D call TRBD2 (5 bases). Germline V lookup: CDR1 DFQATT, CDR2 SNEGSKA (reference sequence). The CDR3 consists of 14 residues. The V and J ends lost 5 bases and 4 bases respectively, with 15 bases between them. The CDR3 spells CSARPVEGYNEQFF. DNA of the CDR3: TGCAGTGCTCGACCTGTCGAGGGTTACAATGAGCAGTTCTTC.

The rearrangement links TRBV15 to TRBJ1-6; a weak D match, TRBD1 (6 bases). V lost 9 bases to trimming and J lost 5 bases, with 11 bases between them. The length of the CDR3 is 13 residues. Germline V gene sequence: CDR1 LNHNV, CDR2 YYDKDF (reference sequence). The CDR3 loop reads CATTGQHNSPLHF. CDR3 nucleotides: TGTGCCACGACGGGACAACATAATTCACCCCTCCACTTT.

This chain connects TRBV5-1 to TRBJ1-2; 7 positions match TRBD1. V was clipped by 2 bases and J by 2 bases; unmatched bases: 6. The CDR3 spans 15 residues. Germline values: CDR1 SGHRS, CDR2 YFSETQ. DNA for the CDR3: TGCGCCAGCAGCTTTGAGACAGGGATGAACTATGGCTACACCTTC. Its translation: CASSFETGMNYGYTF.

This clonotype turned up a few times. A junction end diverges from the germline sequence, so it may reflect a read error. The CDR3 here is CSARDPHQRGTDTQYF. As DNA, the CDR3 is TGCAGTGCTAGAGACCCGCACCAGCGGGGCACGGATACGCAGTATTTT. The V and J genes are TRBV20-1 and TRBJ2-3, with TRBD2 identical over 7 bases. This CDR3 is built from 16 residues. CDR1 is DFQATT and CDR2 is SNEGSKA in the germline V gene (reference sequence).

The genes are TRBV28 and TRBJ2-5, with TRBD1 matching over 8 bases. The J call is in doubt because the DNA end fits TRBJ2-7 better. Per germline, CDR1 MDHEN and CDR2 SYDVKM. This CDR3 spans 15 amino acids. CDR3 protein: CASSATSGGASEQYF. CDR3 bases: TGTGCCAGCAGTGCCACCTCAGGGGGCGCGTCCGAGCAGTACTTC.

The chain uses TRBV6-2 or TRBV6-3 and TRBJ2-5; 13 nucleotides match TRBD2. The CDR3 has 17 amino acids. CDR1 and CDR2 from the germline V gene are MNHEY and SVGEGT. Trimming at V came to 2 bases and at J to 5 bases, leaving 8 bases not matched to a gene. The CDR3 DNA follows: TGTGCCAGCAGTTACGGGACTAGCGGGAAGGAAAGGGAGACCCAGTACTTC. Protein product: CASSYGTSGKERETQYF.

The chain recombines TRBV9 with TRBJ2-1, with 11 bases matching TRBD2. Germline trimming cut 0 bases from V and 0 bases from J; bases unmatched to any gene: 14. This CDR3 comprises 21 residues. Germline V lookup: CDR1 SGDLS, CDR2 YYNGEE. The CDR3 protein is CASSVESPASGRLSSYNEQFF. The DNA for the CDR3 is TGTGCCAGCAGCGTAGAGTCCCCGGCTAGCGGGAGGCTCAGCTCCTACAATGAGCAGTTCTTC.

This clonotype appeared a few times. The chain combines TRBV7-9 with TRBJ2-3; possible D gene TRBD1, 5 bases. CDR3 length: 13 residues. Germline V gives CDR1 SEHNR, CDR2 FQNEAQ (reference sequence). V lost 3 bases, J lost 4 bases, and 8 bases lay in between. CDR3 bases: TGTGCCAGCAGCTTTTTGGGGCCAGATACGCAGTATTTT. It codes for CASSFLGPDTQYF.

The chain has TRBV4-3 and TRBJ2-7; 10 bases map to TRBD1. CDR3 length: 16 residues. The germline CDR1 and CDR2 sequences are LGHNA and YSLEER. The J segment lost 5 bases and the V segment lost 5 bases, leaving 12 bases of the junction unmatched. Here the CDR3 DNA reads TGCGCCAGCAGCTCCTCCCCCGGGACAGGGGCCAACGAGCAGTACTTC. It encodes CASSSSPGTGANEQYF.

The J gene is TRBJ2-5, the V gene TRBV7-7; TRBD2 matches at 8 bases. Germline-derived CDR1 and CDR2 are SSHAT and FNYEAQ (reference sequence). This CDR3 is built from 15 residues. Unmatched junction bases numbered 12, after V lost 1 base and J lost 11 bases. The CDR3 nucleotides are TGTGCCAGCAGCTTAGGGGTTGCGGGAGGCAAGGAGCAGTACTTC. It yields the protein CASSLGVAGGKEQYF.

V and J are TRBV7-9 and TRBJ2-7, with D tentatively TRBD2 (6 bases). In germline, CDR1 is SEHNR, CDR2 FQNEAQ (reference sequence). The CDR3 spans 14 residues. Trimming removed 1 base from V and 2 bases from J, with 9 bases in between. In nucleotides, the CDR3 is TGTGCCAGCAGCTTAGTAGCGGCAACCTACGAGCAGTACTTC. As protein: CASSLVAATYEQYF.

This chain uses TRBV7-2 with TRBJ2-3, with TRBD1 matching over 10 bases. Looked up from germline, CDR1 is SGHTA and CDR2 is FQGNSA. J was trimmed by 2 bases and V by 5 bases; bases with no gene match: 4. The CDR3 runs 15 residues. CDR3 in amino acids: CASSRDRGPTDTQYF. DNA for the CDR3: TGTGCCAGCAGCCGAGACAGGGGGCCCACAGATACGCAGTATTTT.

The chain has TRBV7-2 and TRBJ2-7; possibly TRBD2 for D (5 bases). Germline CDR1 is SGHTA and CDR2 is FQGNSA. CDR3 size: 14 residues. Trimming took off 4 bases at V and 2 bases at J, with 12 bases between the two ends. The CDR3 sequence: CASSSLTGTYEQYF. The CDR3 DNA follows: TGTGCCAGCAGCTCCTTGACGGGGACCTACGAGCAGTACTTC.

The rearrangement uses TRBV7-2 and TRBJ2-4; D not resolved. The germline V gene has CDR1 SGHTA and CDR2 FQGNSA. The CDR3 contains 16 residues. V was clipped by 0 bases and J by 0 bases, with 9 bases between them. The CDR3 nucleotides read TGTGCCAGCAGCTTAGCCCAAACCCTAGCCAAAAACATTCAGTACTTC. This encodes CASSLAQTLAKNIQYF.

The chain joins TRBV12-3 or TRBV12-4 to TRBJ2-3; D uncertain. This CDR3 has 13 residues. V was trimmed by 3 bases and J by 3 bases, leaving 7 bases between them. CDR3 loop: CASSFSETDTQYF. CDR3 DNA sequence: TGTGCCAGCAGTTTCAGCGAGACAGATACGCAGTATTTT.

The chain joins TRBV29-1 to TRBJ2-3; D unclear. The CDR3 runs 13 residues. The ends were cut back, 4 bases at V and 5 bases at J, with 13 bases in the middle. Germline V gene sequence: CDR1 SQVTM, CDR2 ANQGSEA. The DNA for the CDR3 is TGCAGCGTTGGGAATCCCGCCGGAGATACGCAGTATTTT. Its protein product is CSVGNPAGDTQYF.

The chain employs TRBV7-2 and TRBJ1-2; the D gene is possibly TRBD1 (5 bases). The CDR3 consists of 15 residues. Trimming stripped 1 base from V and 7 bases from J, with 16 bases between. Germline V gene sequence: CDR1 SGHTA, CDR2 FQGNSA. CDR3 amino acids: CASSLDGAVKTGYTF. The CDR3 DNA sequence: TGTGCCAGCAGCTTAGACGGGGCCGTTAAAACTGGCTACACCTTC.

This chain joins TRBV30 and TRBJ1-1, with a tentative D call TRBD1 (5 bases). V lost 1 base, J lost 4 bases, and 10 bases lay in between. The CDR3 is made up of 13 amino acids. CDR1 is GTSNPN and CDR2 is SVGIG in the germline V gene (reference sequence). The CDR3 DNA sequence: TGTGCCTGGAGTGGTGTCAGGGCCACTGAAGCTTTCTTT. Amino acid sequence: CAWSGVRATEAFF.

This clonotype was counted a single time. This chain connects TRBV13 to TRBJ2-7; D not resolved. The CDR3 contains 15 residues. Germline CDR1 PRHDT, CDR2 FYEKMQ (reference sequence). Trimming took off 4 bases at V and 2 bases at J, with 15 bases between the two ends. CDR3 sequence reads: CASSYRPTNPYEQYF. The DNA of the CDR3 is TGTGCCAGCAGCTACCGACCCACAAATCCCTACGAGCAGTACTTC.

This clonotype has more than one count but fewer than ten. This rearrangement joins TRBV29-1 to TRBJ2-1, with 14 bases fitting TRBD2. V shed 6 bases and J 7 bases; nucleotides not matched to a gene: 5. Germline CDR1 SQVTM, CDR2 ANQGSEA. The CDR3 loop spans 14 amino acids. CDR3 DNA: TGCAGCGTCCGACTAGCGGGAGGGCCAAATGAGCAGTTCTTC. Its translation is CSVRLAGGPNEQFF.

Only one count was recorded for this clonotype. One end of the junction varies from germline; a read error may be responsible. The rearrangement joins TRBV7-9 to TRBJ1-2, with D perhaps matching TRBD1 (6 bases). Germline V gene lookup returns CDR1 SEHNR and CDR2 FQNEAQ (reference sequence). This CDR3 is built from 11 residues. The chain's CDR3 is CANDRNYGYTF. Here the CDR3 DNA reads TGTGCCAACGACAGGAACTATGGTTACACCTTC.

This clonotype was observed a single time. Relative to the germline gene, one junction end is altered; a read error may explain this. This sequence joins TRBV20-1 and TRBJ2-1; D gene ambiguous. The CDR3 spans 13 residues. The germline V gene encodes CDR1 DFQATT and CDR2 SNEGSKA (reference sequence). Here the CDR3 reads CSATIPHLDEQIF. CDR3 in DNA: TGCAGTGCCACGATACCCCATTTGGATGAGCAGATCTTC.